This T cell receptor (beta chain) appears in the sequencing data of a study of T-cell reconstitution after alpha-beta-depleted transplantation in children. Study findings and constraints: Alpha-beta T cells about two months after transplant reportedly derived from several hundred expanded graft clones. Surviving recipient T cells and intrathymic progenitors accounted for some patients' high TCRbeta diversity at day 60. Newly made T cells mostly supplied T-cell counts and diversity one year after transplant.

Unique molecular identifiers were incorporated into the prepared TCRbeta library. TCRdb processed the PCR reads anew with MiXCR; each CDR3 protein has one entry. The sample contains some 310,000 distinct CDR3 sequences, approximately 23% of which appear only once. The CDR3 has 15 amino acids. The germline gives CDR1 MNHEY, CDR2 SVGAGI. V lost 2 bases and J lost 8; bases outside the gene matches: 6. Note on this clonotype: Its target is not known.

This receptor was obtained from a male patient aged 5 to 17 who had a stem cell transplant for acute lymphoblastic leukemia, so the T cells may come from the graft donor. The V gene is TRBV6-5, the J gene TRBJ1-4; 9 nucleotides agree with TRBD1. The specimen was PBMCs, mostly from graft donor cells, collected 180 days after TCRalphabeta/CD19-depleted stem cell transplant. The CDR3 DNA reads TGTGCCAGCAGTTACCCCCGGGACAGGGACGAAAAACTGTTTTTT. Translation: CASSYPRDRDEKLFF.